One and the same sample provided the 18 T cell receptor beta chains below, sequenced in a study of T-cell reconstitution after alpha-beta-depleted transplantation in children. Unique molecular identifiers were used in preparing the TCRbeta library. TCRdb independently ran MiXCR on the PCR reads; one entry per CDR3 protein. This table holds about 310,000 distinct CDR3 sequences, 23% found once. The source material was PBMCs, mostly from graft donor cells, sampled 180 days after TCRalphabeta/CD19-depleted stem cell transplant. The origin of the receptors is a male patient between 5 and 17 years old who had a stem cell transplant for acute lymphoblastic leukemia, so the T cells may come from the graft donor.

The chain uses TRBV29-1 and TRBJ2-7; 9 bases are a match to TRBD1. The CDR3 loop spans 13 amino acids. Trimming removed 4 bases from V and 4 bases from J; junction bases left unmatched: 5. In germline, CDR1 is SQVTM, CDR2 ANQGSEA. CDR3 sequence reads: CSVAGTGPYEQYF. The CDR3 DNA follows: TGCAGCGTTGCAGGGACAGGGCCGTACGAGCAGTACTTC.

The rearrangement links TRBV5-1 to TRBJ1-6, with 10 bases fitting TRBD1. The V gene end was trimmed by 4 bases and the J gene end by 7 bases; junction bases not matched to a gene: 11. The CDR3 consists of 17 residues. Germline CDR1 SGHRS, CDR2 YFSETQ. The CDR3 coding sequence is TGCGCCAGCAGCCCAAATAAGGACAGGGGGATAAATTCACCCCTCCACTTT. Translation gives CASSPNKDRGINSPLHF.

This chain uses TRBV12-3 or TRBV12-4 with TRBJ1-2; 7 bases match TRBD1. The CDR3 loop spans 15 amino acids. V was clipped by 5 bases and J by 7 bases; unmatched bases: 13. The CDR3 DNA is TGTGCCAGCAGTCCGACAGGGAGTGCCTTCGTTGGCTACACCTTC. Translating gives CASSPTGSAFVGYTF.

As for this clonotype: Compared with germline, one end of the junction differs, possibly owing to a read error. This sequence joins TRBV4-1 and TRBJ2-7; TRBD2 agrees at 11 bases. Germline CDR1 and CDR2: MGHRA and YSYEKL. The CDR3 has 19 residues. Here the CDR3 reads CASSHLTSGGFQSSYAQYF. DNA for the CDR3: TGCGCCAGCAGCCACCTCACTAGCGGGGGCTTCCAGAGCTCCTACGCGCAGTACTTC.

The chain combines TRBV11-2 with TRBJ1-4; 8 bases agree with TRBD1. With V trimmed by 5 bases and J by 4 bases, 6 bases remained unmatched. The CDR3 totals 15 residues. Germline V gene data show CDR1 as SGHAT and CDR2 as FQNNGV. The CDR3 coding sequence is TGTGCCAGCAGCCACCGGGACAGGTTTAATGAAAAACTGTTTTTT. Translated, it gives CASSHRDRFNEKLFF.

The genes are TRBV29-1 and TRBJ1-2, with 9 bases that match TRBD1. Unmatched junction bases numbered 7, after V lost 6 bases and J lost 2 bases. CDR3 length: 14 residues. Germline CDR1 is SQVTM and CDR2 is ANQGSEA. The chain's CDR3 is CSVTIGTGNYGYTF. The CDR3 DNA follows: TGCAGCGTGACAATAGGGACAGGGAACTATGGCTACACCTTC.

This clonotype was seen a few times. The chain couples TRBV5-1 to TRBJ2-7, with 9 bases fitting TRBD2. The CDR3 totals 14 residues. Germline V gene sequence: CDR1 SGHRS, CDR2 YFSETQ. The V gene end was trimmed by 1 base and the J gene end by 4 bases; junction bases not matched to a gene: 3. DNA for the CDR3: TGCGCCAGCAGCTTGAGGACTAGCGAGTACGAGCAGTACTTC. It encodes CASSLRTSEYEQYF.

This clonotype has more than one count but fewer than ten. This chain uses TRBV5-6 with TRBJ2-4; TRBD2 aligns across 13 bases. V lost 2 bases, J lost 0 bases, and 5 bases stayed unmatched. CDR3 length equals 18 residues. Germline assignment: CDR1 SGHDT and CDR2 YYEEEE. CDR3 coding DNA: TGTGCCAGCAGCTTTACTGGACTAGCGGGGGTAGCCAAAAACATTCAGTACTTC. Protein: CASSFTGLAGVAKNIQYF.

This clonotype has only a few counts. The V and J genes are TRBV15 and TRBJ2-1, with TRBD2 matching over 10 bases. From germline, CDR1 is LNHNV and CDR2 YYDKDF (reference sequence). This CDR3 spans 17 amino acids. V was clipped by 3 bases and J by 6 bases; unmatched bases: 11. CDR3 loop: CATSRPSLAGVSNEQFF. The CDR3 coding sequence is TGTGCCACCAGCAGGCCTAGCCTAGCGGGAGTCAGCAATGAGCAGTTCTTC.

The chain uses TRBV5-1 and TRBJ2-1, with D unclear. The CDR3 has 13 residues. Germline CDR1 reads SGHRS; CDR2 reads YFSETQ. Trimming shortened V by 0 bases and J by 10 bases, and 11 bases separated the two germline ends. The CDR3 DNA reads as TGCGCCAGCAGCTTGGATGGCTCCGGAGAGCAGTTCTTC. It encodes CASSLDGSGEQFF.

The chain has TRBV10-1 and TRBJ2-2; 7 bases are shared with TRBD2. CDR3 length equals 14 residues. V was clipped by 8 bases and J by 0 bases; unmatched bases: 3. Looked up from germline, CDR1 is WNHNN and CDR2 is SYGVQD (reference sequence). The DNA for the CDR3 is TGCGCCAGCCGGGAGGCCACGAACACCGGGGAGCTGTTTTTT. Its protein is CASREATNTGELFF.

J is TRBJ1-6 and V is TRBV27; D gene ambiguous. Germline V gene sequence: CDR1 MNHEY, CDR2 SMNVEV (reference sequence). V was cut by 2 bases and J by 8 bases, with 4 bases left in between. The CDR3 length is 12 residues. This CDR3 reads CASSLRDSPLHF. The CDR3 DNA reads as TGTGCCAGCAGTTTAAGGGATTCACCCCTCCACTTT.

This clonotype showed up many times. The J gene is TRBJ2-5, the V gene TRBV5-1, with D maybe TRBD1 (6 bases). Trimming cost V 4 bases and J 3 bases, with 16 bases left between them. CDR3 length: 15 residues. The V gene's germline CDR1 is SGHRS and CDR2 YFSETQ. The CDR3 nucleotides read TGCGCCAGCAGCGGGCTTACAGGGAAAGAAGAGACCCAGTACTTC. Encoded protein: CASSGLTGKEETQYF.

This clonotype was counted a few times. The J gene is TRBJ2-7, the V gene TRBV20-1; TRBD1 matches at 8 bases. The CDR3 is made up of 13 amino acids. Germline V CDR1 and CDR2: DFQATT, SNEGSKA (reference sequence). Trimming cost V 5 bases and J 5 bases; bases outside gene matches: 8. CDR3 nucleotides: TGCAGTGCTTTCCGGACAGGGCAGCACGAGCAGTACTTC. This gives the protein CSAFRTGQHEQYF.

This clonotype was detected once. This chain joins TRBV3-1 and TRBJ2-2; the D is unclear. V gave up 3 bases and J gave up 8 bases, with 19 bases separating them. The V gene's germline CDR1 is LGHDT and CDR2 YNNKEL (reference sequence). The CDR3 extends over 16 amino acids. The DNA for the CDR3 is TGTGCCAGCAGCCATGAACCGGGCCCTATACTTGGGGAGCTGTTTTTT. Its protein product is CASSHEPGPILGELFF.

The genes are TRBV20-1 and TRBJ2-7; TRBD2 agrees at 7 bases. The J segment lost 2 bases and the V segment lost 2 bases, leaving 9 bases of the junction unmatched. CDR1 is DFQATT and CDR2 is SNEGSKA in the germline V gene (reference sequence). The CDR3 runs to 15 residues. CDR3 in amino acids: CSARLPAGSPYEQYF. The CDR3 DNA sequence: TGCAGTGCTAGACTTCCAGCGGGGTCCCCCTACGAGCAGTACTTC.

This clonotype was detected only a few times. This chain links TRBV9 with TRBJ2-1, with TRBD2 identical over 9 bases. Germline assignment: CDR1 SGDLS and CDR2 YYNGEE. V gave up 4 bases and J gave up 4 bases; unmatched junction bases: 9. The CDR3 runs to 16 residues. The CDR3 coding sequence is TGTGCCAGCAGCTCACACCCGGGACTAGCATACAATGAGCAGTTCTTC. Residues: CASSSHPGLAYNEQFF.

The chain has TRBV7-9 and TRBJ2-5, with 9 bases lining up with TRBD1. With V trimmed by 6 bases and J by 1 base, 12 bases remained unmatched. This CDR3 has 17 residues. Germline assignment: CDR1 SEHNR and CDR2 FQNEAQ (reference sequence). CDR3 sequence reads: CASSPFPGQGPQETQYF. CDR3 in DNA: TGTGCCAGCAGTCCCTTCCCGGGACAGGGTCCCCAAGAGACCCAGTACTTC. Filled out from reference TRBV7-9 and TRBJ2-5, the complete variable domain reads DTGVSQNPRHKITKRGQNVTFRCDPISEHNRLYWYRQTLGQGPEFLTYFQNEAQLEKSRLLSDRFSAERPKGSFSTLEIQRTEQGDSAMYLCASSPFPGQGPQETQYFGPGTRLLVL.